This record covers a single T cell receptor (beta chain). These data originate in a study of blood T cell repertoires in COVID-19. Study summary: Donors in the United States, Italy and Spain gave samples during acute or convalescent COVID-19.

The assay was immunoSEQ multiplex PCR, and TCRdb's table has in-frame clones only and misses some. The sample has approximately 50,000 clones, 85% seen once; the top ten hold less than 6.5%. Germline CDR1 reads SEHNR; CDR2 reads FQNEAQ (reference sequence). The CDR3 extends over 15 amino acids. Trimming pared 3 bases from V and 0 bases from J, leaving 11 bases between. The receptor comes from a man aged 60 to 69 with acute or convalescent COVID-19. Material: peripheral blood. V is TRBV7-9 and J is TRBJ2-5, with a possible D match to TRBD2 (5 bases). The CDR3: CASSLGLADQETQYF. The CDR3 bases are TGTGCCAGCAGCTTGGGCCTAGCAGACCAAGAGACCCAGTACTTC.